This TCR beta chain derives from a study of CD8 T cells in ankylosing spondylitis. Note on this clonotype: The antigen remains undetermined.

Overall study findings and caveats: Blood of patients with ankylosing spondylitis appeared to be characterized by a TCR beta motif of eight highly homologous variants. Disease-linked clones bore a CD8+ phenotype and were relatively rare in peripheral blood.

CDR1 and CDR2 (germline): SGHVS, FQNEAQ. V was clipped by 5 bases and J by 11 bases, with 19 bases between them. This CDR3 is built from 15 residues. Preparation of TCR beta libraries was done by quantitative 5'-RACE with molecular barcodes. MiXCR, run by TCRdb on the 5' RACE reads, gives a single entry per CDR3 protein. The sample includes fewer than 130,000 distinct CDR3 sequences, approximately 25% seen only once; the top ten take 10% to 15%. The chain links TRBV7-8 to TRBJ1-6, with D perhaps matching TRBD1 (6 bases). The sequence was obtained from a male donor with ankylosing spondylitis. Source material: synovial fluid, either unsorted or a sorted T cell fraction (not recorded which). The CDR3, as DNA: TGTGCCAGCAGCCTCACCCGGGGGCCAGGGGCACCCCTCCACTTT. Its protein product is CASSLTRGPGAPLHF.